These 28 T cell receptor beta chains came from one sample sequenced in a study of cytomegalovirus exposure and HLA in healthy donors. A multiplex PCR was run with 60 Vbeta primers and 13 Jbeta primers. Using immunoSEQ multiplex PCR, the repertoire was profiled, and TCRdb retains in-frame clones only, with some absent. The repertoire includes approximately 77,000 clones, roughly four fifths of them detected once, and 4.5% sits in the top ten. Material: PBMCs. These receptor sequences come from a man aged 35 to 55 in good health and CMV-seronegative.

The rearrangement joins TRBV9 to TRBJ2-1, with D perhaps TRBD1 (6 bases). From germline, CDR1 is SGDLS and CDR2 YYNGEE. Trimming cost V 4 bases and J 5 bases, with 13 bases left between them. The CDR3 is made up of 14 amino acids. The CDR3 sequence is CASSLQGWDNEQFF. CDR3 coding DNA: TGTGCCAGCAGCCTACAGGGATGGGACAATGAGCAGTTCTTC.

CDR3 loop: CASSRPGQGNTGELFF. CDR3 nucleotides: TGTGCCAGCAGTCGACCGGGACAGGGGAACACCGGGGAGCTGTTTTTT. The V gene is TRBV6-6, the J gene TRBJ2-2; 9 nucleotides agree with TRBD1. Germline V CDR1 and CDR2: MNHNY, SVGAGI (reference sequence). This CDR3 has 16 residues. J lost 1 base, V lost 5 bases, and 5 bases had no gene match.

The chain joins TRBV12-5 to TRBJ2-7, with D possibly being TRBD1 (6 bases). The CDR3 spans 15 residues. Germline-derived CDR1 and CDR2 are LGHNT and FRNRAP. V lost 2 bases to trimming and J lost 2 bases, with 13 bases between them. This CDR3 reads CASGLPRQDPYEQYF. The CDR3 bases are TGTGCTAGTGGTTTGCCGAGACAGGATCCCTACGAGCAGTACTTC.

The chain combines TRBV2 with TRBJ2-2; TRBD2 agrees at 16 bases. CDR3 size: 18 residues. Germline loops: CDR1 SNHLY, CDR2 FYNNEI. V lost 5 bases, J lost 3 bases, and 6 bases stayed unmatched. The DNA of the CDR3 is TGTGCCAGCAGTCCCGGGACTAGCGGGAGGGCCTACACCGGGGAGCTGTTTTTT. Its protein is CASSPGTSGRAYTGELFF.

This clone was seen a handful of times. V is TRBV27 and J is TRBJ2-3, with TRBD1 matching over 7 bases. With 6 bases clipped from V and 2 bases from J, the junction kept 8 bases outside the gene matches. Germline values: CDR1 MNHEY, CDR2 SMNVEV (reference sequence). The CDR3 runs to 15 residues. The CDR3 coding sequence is TGTGCCAGCAGGGCCCGACAGGGACCCACAGATACGCAGTATTTT. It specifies CASRARQGPTDTQYF.

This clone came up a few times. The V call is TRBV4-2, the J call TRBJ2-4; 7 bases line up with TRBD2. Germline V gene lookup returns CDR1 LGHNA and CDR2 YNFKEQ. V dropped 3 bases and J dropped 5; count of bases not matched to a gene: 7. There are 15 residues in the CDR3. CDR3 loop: CASSQRPGGQNIQYF. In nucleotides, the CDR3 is TGTGCCAGCAGCCAGCGACCGGGAGGACAAAACATTCAGTACTTC.

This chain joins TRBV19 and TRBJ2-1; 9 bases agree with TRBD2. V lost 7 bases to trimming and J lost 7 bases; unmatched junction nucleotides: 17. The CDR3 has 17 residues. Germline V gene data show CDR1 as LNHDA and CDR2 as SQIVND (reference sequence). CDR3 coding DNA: TGTGCCAGTACCATGCTAGCGGGGAGAGGGTTTGGGAATGAGCAGTTCTTC. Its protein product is CASTMLAGRGFGNEQFF.

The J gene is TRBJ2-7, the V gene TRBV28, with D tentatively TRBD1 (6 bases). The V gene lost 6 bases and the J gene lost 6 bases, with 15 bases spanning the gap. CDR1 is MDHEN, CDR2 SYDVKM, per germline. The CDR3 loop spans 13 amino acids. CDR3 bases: TGTGCCAGCAGATCTTACAGGGTCGGCGAGCAGTACTTC. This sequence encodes CASRSYRVGEQYF.

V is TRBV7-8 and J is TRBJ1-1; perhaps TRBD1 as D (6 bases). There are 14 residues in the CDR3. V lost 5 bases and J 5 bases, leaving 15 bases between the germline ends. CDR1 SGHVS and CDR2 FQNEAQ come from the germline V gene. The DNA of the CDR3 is TGTGCCAGCAGCCTCCCCCCACAGGGAACTGAAGCTTTCTTT. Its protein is CASSLPPQGTEAFF.

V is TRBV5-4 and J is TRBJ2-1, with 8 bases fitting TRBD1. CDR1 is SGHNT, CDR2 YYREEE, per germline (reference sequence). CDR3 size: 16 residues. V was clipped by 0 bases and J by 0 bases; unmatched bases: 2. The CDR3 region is CASSLGQGSSYNEQFF. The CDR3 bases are TGTGCCAGCAGCTTGGGACAGGGGAGCTCCTACAATGAGCAGTTCTTC.

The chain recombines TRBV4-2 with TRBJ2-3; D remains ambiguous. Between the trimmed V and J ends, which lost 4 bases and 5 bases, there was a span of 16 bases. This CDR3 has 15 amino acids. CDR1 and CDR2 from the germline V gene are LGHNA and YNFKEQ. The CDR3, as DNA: TGTGCCAGCAGCCCAGACGCGGCAAATAGAGATACGCAGTATTTT. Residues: CASSPDAANRDTQYF.

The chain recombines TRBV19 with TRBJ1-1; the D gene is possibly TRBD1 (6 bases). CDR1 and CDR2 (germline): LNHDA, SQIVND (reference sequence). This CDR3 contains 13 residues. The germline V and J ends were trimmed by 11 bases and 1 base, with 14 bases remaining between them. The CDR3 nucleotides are TGTGCCCCGCCGGGGGGCGCGAACACTGAAGCTTTCTTT. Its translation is CAPPGGANTEAFF.

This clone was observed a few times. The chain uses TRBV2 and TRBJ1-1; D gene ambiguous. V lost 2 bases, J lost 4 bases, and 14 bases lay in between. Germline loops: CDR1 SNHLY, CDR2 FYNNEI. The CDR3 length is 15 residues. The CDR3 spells CASSESYGEATEAFF. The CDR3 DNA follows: TGTGCCAGCAGTGAATCCTATGGGGAGGCCACTGAAGCTTTCTTT.

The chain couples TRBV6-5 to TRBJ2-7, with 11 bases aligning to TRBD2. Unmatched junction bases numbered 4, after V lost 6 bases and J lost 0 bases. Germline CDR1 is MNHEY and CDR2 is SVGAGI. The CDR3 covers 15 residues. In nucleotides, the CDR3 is TGTGCCAGCAGACCGGGACTAGCGGCCTCCTACGAGCAGTACTTC. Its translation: CASRPGLAASYEQYF.

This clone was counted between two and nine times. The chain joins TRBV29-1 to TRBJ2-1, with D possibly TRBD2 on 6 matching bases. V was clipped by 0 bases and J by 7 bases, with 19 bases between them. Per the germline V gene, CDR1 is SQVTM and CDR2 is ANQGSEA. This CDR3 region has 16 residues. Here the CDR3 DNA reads TGCAGCGTTGAAGATTTGCGGGAAAGAGGGAGGAATGAGCAGTTCTTC. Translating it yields CSVEDLRERGRNEQFF.

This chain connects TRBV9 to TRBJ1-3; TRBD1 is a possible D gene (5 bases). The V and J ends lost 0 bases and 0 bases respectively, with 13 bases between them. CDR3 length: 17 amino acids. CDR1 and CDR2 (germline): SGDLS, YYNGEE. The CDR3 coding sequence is TGTGCCAGCAGCGTAGGTGACAGCAGATACTCTGGAAACACCATATATTTT. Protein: CASSVGDSRYSGNTIYF.

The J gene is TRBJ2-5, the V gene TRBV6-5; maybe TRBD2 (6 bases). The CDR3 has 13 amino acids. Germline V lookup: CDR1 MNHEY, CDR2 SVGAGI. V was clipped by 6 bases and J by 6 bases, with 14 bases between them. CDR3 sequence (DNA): TGTGCCAGCAGGGGACTCAGCGAAAAGACCCAGTACTTC. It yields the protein CASRGLSEKTQYF.

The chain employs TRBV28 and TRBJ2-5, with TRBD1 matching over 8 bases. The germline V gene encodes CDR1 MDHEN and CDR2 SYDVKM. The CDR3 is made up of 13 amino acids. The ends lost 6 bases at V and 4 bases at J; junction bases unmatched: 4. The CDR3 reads CASSRQGTETQYF. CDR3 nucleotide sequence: TGTGCCAGCAGCCGACAGGGGACAGAGACCCAGTACTTC.

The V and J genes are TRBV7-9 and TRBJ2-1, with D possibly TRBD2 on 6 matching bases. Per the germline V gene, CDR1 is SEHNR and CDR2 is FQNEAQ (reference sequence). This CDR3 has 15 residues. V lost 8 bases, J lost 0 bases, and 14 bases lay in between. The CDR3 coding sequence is TGTGCCAGCTCCCTAGCGTCGAGCTCCTACAATGAGCAGTTCTTC. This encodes CASSLASSSYNEQFF.

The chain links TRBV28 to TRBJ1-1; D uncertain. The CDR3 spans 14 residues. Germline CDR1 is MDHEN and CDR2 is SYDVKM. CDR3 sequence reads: CATPGSAGNTEAFF. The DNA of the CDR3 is TGTGCAACACCGGGGTCCGCGGGAAACACTGAAGCTTTCTTT. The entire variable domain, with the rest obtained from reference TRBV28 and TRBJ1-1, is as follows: DVKVTQSSRYLVKRTGEKVFLECVQDMDHENMFWYRQDPGLGLRLIYFSYDVKMKEKGDIPEGYSVSREKKERFSLILESASTNQTSMYLCATPGSAGNTEAFFGQGTRLTVV.

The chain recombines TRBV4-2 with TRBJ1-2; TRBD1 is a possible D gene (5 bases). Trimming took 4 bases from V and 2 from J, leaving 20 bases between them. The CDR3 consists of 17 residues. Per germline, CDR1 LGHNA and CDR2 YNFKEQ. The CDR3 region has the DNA TGTGCCAGCAGCCTCAACTCGGGGGGGGAAGACAACTATGGCTACACCTTC. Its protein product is CASSLNSGGEDNYGYTF.

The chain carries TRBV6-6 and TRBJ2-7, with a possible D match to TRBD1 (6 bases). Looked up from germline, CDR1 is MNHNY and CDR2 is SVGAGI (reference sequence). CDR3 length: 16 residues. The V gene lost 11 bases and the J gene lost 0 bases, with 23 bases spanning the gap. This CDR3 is CAPKGPGAPNSYEQYF. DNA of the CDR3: TGTGCCCCCAAGGGACCAGGGGCCCCCAACTCCTACGAGCAGTACTTC.

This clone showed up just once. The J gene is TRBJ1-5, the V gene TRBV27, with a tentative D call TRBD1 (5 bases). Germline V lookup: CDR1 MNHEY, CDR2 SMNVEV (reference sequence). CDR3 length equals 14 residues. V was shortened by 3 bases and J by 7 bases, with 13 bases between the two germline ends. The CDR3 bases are TGTGCCAGCAGTTTGGGGCCATCCCCCCAGCCCCAGCATTTT. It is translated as CASSLGPSPQPQHF.

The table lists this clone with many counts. CDR3 residues: CASGLDRTEAFF. For the CDR3, the DNA is TGTGCCAGCGGTTTAGATCGCACTGAAGCTTTCTTT. This chain links TRBV5-6 with TRBJ1-1; unclear D gene. Trimming cost V 7 bases and J 4 bases, with 11 bases left between them. This CDR3 is 12 amino acids long. Germline V gives CDR1 SGHDT, CDR2 YYEEEE.

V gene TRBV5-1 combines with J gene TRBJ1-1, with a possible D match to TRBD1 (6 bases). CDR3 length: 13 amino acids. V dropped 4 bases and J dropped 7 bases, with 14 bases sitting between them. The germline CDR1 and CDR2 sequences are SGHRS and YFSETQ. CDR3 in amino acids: CASSEQGRGEAFF. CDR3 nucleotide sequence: TGCGCCAGCAGCGAACAGGGTAGAGGTGAAGCTTTCTTT.

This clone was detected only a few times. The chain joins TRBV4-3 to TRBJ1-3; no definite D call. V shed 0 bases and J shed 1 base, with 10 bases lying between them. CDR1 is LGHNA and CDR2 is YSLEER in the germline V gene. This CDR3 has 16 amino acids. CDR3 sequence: CASSQDYRVSGNTIYF. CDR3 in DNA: TGCGCCAGCAGCCAAGATTACAGAGTTTCTGGAAACACCATATATTTT.

The CDR3 loop reads CATSRDVWSSSTDTQYF. CDR3 nucleotides: TGTGCCACCAGCAGAGATGTTTGGTCTAGTAGCACAGATACGCAGTATTTT. The rearrangement uses TRBV15 and TRBJ2-3, with D uncertain. CDR3 length: 17 amino acids. CDR1 is LNHNV, CDR2 YYDKDF, per germline (reference sequence). The germline V and J ends were trimmed by 0 bases and 0 bases, with 13 bases remaining between them.

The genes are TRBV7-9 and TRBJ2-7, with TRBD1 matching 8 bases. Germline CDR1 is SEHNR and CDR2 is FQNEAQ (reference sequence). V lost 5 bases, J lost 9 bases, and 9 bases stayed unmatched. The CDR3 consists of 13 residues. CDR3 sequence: CASSAPDRVGQYF. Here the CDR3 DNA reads TGTGCCAGCAGCGCCCCGGACAGGGTCGGGCAGTACTTC.